This T cell receptor (beta chain) was identified in a study of response to subunit inactivated influenza vaccine. Broader study findings: Few new T cells, the authors suggested, are recruited by each seasonal influenza vaccination.

TCRdb reanalysed the RT-PCR reads using MiXCR and keeps one entry per CDR3 protein. This sample has hundreds of thousands of distinct CDR3 sequences, with roughly 20% found just once. This clonotype was found a few times. Its target is not known. The CDR3 sequence is 13 residues long. Germline V gene data show CDR1 as DFQATT and CDR2 as SNEGSKA (reference sequence). V was clipped by 6 bases and J by 4 bases; unmatched bases: 5. The chain recombines TRBV20-1 with TRBJ1-4; 7 nucleotides agree with TRBD1. The sample in question was PBMCs from blood, obtained roughly 5 days after vaccination. The receptor was isolated from a man in his fifties or sixties who received an inactivated influenza vaccine. As DNA, the CDR3 is TGCAGTGCGAGGGACAGCCATAATGAAAAACTGTTTTTT. Amino acids: CSARDSHNEKLFF.